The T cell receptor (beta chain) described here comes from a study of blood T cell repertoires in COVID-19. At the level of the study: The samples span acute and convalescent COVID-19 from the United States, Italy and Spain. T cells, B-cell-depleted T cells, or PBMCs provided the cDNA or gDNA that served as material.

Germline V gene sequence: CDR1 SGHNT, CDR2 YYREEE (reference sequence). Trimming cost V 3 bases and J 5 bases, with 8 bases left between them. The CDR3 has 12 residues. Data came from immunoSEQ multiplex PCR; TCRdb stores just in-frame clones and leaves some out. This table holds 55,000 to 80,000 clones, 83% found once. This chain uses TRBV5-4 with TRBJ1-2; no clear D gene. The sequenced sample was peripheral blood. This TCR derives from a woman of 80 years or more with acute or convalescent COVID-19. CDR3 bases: TGTGCCAGCAGCTCCCCGGGGTATGGCTACACCTTC. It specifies CASSSPGYGYTF.